This entry describes one TCR beta chain. This sample stems from a study of blood T cell repertoires in COVID-19. Overall study context: The analysed material was cDNA or gDNA that came from T cells, B-cell-depleted T cells, or PBMCs.

This study enrolled people aged 18 to 89 from approximately 24 US geographic areas. Researchers sorted participants into cohorts using their self-reported clinical history. Two negative PCRs, clearance, or symptom resolution were required of recovered Cohort 3 donors. Trimming cost V 1 base and J 6 bases, with 10 bases left between them. This CDR3 is 14 amino acids long. Germline lookup yields CDR1 SNHLY and CDR2 FYNNEI. Assay: immunoSEQ multiplex PCR; the TCRdb copy retains only in-frame clones and omits some. The table lists more than 100,000 clones, roughly 84% of them singletons. Sequencing was performed on PBMCs or T cells enriched from blood (not recorded which). The clonotype originates from a woman in her thirties who had recovered from COVID-19. The chain joins TRBV2 to TRBJ1-3; no reliable D call. In nucleotides, the CDR3 is TGTGCCAGCAGTGAAGTGCGCGGAGTAAACACCATATATTTT. Translated, it gives CASSEVRGVNTIYF.